This T cell receptor (beta chain) was sequenced in a study of chemoradiotherapy in HPV16-positive cancers. Sequenced by immunoSEQ multiplex PCR; TCRdb stores in-frame clones only, minus some. The repertoire includes about 68,000 clones, almost 90% of them detected once, and more than 3.5% sits in the top ten. Over chemoradiotherapy, repertoires were sampled more than once. Sequenced material: blood, taken from a patient who underwent chemoradiotherapy. This receptor was taken from a human donor with HPV-associated anogenital cancer.

CDR3 in amino acids: CATSTLKRGLGELFF. The CDR3 coding sequence is TGTGCCACCAGCACCCTAAAAAGAGGTTTAGGGGAGCTGTTTTTT. The chain couples TRBV15 to TRBJ2-2; D uncertain. Germline CDR1 LNHNV, CDR2 YYDKDF (reference sequence). Trimming took 4 bases from V and 8 from J, leaving 17 bases between them. The CDR3 is 15 residues long. The entire variable domain, with the rest obtained from reference TRBV15 and TRBJ2-2, is as follows: DAMVIQNPRYQVTQFGKPVTLSCSQTLNHNVMYWYQQKSSQAPKLLFHYYDKDFNNEADTPDNFQSRRPNTSFCFLDIRSPGLGDTAMYLCATSTLKRGLGELFFGEGSRLTVL.